This entry concerns a single T cell receptor (beta chain). The CDR3 runs 16 residues. Germline loops: CDR1 SGHAT, CDR2 FQNNGV. Losses at the gene ends were 1 base for V and 3 bases for J; bases not matched to a gene: 7. This specimen comes from a study of blood T cell repertoires in COVID-19. Study-level information: Spain, Italy and the United States supplied samples that represented acute and convalescent COVID-19. The cDNA or gDNA used as material had been derived from T cells, B-cell-depleted T cells, or PBMCs.

Methods used by the authors: Nucleated cell number was recorded as an estimate derived from reference gene primer amplification. Method: immunoSEQ multiplex PCR; TCRdb's copy keeps in-frame clones and lacks some. The D gene and trimming were derived from the DNA, and the V and J assignments and clone size from that table. Here the sample spans about 80,000 clones, 60% to 85% being singletons. What was sequenced was peripheral blood. This TCR was sampled from a human donor in a cohort sampled during active COVID-19. J is TRBJ2-3 and V is TRBV11-2; 7 nucleotides agree with TRBD2. The CDR3: CASSLGVSGRTDTQYF. The DNA of the CDR3 is TGTGCCAGCAGCTTAGGGGTGTCCGGGAGGACAGATACGCAGTATTTT.